This entry lists 8 T cell receptor beta chains sequenced from one sample in a study of monozygotic twins with inflammatory bowel disease. TCRdb re-called the 5' RACE reads and gives one entry per CDR3 protein, without DNA. The sample's table shows 300,000 to 400,000 distinct CDR3 sequences. The sample comprised blood. Every receptor here comes from a human donor with ulcerative colitis or Crohn's disease, or a healthy co-twin of an affected twin (not recorded which).

This sequence joins TRBV27 and TRBJ2-3; lacking DNA, the TRBD2 call made by TCRdb goes unchecked. Germline V CDR1 and CDR2: MNHEY, SMNVEV (reference sequence). The CDR3 contains 13 residues. The CDR3 region is CASRPSGGARQYF.

This sequence joins TRBV27 and TRBJ2-2; TCRdb outputs TRBD1, but without DNA this stays unchecked. Per the germline V gene, CDR1 is MNHEY and CDR2 is SMNVEV (reference sequence). This CDR3 comprises 15 residues. The CDR3: CASSFGTIDTGELFF.

V and J are TRBV6-1 and TRBJ2-2; TCRdb's D gene call, TRBD2, goes unchecked for lack of DNA. The CDR3 extends over 16 amino acids. In germline, CDR1 is MNHNS, CDR2 SASEGT. The CDR3 reads CASSLSGTLNTGELFF.

The chain links TRBV12-3 or TRBV12-4 to TRBJ2-2. The CDR3 is 15 residues long. The CDR3 loop is CASSLTDLSPGELFF.

The V gene is TRBV11-3, the J gene TRBJ2-1. Germline CDR1 is SGHNT and CDR2 is YENEEA. The CDR3 totals 13 residues. The CDR3 protein is CASSSTHYNEQFF. The full variable domain, rest sourced from reference TRBV11-3 and TRBJ2-1, is EAGVVQSPRYKIIEKKQPVAFWCNPISGHNTLYWYLQNLGQGPELLIRYENEEAVDDSQLPKDRFSAERLKGVDSTLKIQPAELGDSAVYLCASSSTHYNEQFFGPGTRLTVL.

The chain couples TRBV20-1 to TRBJ2-5; the TCRdb call, TRBD2, lacks DNA for checking. The CDR3 extends over 12 amino acids. Germline CDR1 is DFQATT and CDR2 is SNEGSKA (reference sequence). The CDR3 here is CSAVSPQETQYF.

The rearrangement links TRBV6-1 to TRBJ1-1; the D call from TCRdb, TRBD1, cannot be confirmed without DNA. Germline CDR1 reads MNHNS; CDR2 reads SASEGT. The CDR3 consists of 16 residues. CDR3 loop: CASSTRGGRGDTEAFF.

The gene calls are TRBV7-8 and TRBJ2-1; TCRdb proposes TRBD2, but this gene call is untestable without DNA. The CDR3 is 18 amino acids. CDR1 is SGHVS, CDR2 FQNEAQ, per germline. This CDR3 is CASSPGTSGPKAYNEQFF.